The sequence of this T cell receptor beta chain was determined in a study of T cells in Graves' hyperthyroidism and ophthalmopathy. Study results and caveats: The authors' 13 V-J model separated ophthalmopathy from stable hyperthyroidism.

RNA transcripts were the template for amplifying TCR beta CDR3 regions. A set of HTBI primers served as the primers for a first-round RT-PCR of the TCR CDR3. TCRdb analysed the multiplex PCR reads with MiXCR anew, one entry per CDR3 protein. This sample has 400,000 to 550,000 distinct CDR3 sequences, with around a quarter found just once. Remarks on this clonotype: The antigen remains unidentified.

Trimming took 6 bases from V and 3 from J, leaving 18 bases between them. In germline, CDR1 is MNHEY, CDR2 SVGEGT. CDR3 length: 15 amino acids. The TCR was taken from a woman younger than 45 with Graves' ophthalmopathy. Sequenced material: blood. The chain couples TRBV6-2 or TRBV6-3 to TRBJ2-7; possible D gene TRBD2, 6 bases. CDR3 in amino acids: CASRLRPGTDYEQYF. CDR3 DNA sequence: TGTGCCAGCAGACTACGGCCAGGGACTGACTACGAGCAGTACTTC.